The T cell receptor beta chain described here comes from a study of naive and memory T cell subsets. Study-wide results and caveats: TCR transcript changes with activation or differentiation may affect this RNA method.

Ligated cDNA underwent four rounds of PCR with nested alpha and beta constant region primers and SP2. Blood and skin TCR RNA was reverse transcribed with alpha and beta constant primers. TCRdb re-called the 5' RACE reads through MiXCR, storing one row per CDR3 protein. The sample holds 57,000 or so distinct CDR3 sequences; under 8.5% are singletons and the top ten take 9% to 10%. Germline V gene data show CDR1 as LGHDT and CDR2 as YNNKEL (reference sequence). V was trimmed by 4 bases and J by 0 bases, leaving 5 bases between them. The CDR3 consists of 13 residues. An oligonucleotide containing a UMI was ligated to the 3' end of TCR cDNA. Cells were not sorted; total RNA input targeted roughly 1 to 1000 ng. Remarks on this clonotype: Its antigen is not known.

This clonotype originated in a male donor in good health. The rearrangement joins TRBV3-1 to TRBJ2-3; unclear D gene. The CDR3 spells CASSRASTDTQYF. CDR3 nucleotide sequence: TGTGCCAGCAGCCGAGCGAGCACAGATACGCAGTATTTT.